This entry lists 9 T cell receptor beta chains sequenced from one sample in a study of blood T cell repertoires in COVID-19. Assay: immunoSEQ multiplex PCR; the TCRdb copy retains only in-frame clones and omits some. This table holds about 200,000 clones, around 90% found once. Sequencing was carried out using peripheral blood. The receptors stem from a man in his fifties with acute or convalescent COVID-19.

This rearrangement joins TRBV20-1 to TRBJ2-3, with D unclear. The ends were cut back, 6 bases at V and 3 bases at J, with 7 bases in the middle. CDR1 and CDR2 from the germline V gene are DFQATT and SNEGSKA (reference sequence). The CDR3 is 11 residues long. The CDR3 is CSAGATDTQYF. CDR3 coding DNA: TGCAGTGCAGGAGCAACAGATACGCAGTATTTT.

V gene TRBV19 combines with J gene TRBJ2-5, with D possibly being TRBD1 (5 bases). V dropped 3 bases and J dropped 7 bases, with 12 bases sitting between them. The CDR3 runs to 13 residues. CDR1 is LNHDA and CDR2 is SQIVND in the germline V gene (reference sequence). In nucleotides, the CDR3 is TGTGCCAGTAGTATGGACACCTCGAGGACCCAGTACTTC. Translation gives CASSMDTSRTQYF.

This chain connects TRBV5-1 to TRBJ1-4, with 10 nucleotides matching TRBD1. Trimming took 3 bases from V and 8 from J; bases not matched to a gene: 7. There are 15 residues in the CDR3. Germline lookup yields CDR1 SGHRS and CDR2 YFSETQ. The CDR3 spells CASSSGQGDGEKLFF. CDR3 in DNA: TGCGCCAGCAGCTCTGGACAGGGGGATGGGGAAAAACTGTTTTTT.

This chain joins TRBV19 and TRBJ1-1, with TRBD1 matching over 7 bases. The CDR3 contains 14 residues. Germline loops: CDR1 LNHDA, CDR2 SQIVND (reference sequence). J gave up 1 base and V 10 bases, and 9 bases lay outside the gene matches. This CDR3 is CATTPGTENTEAFF. CDR3 DNA sequence: TGTGCCACAACCCCCGGGACAGAGAACACTGAAGCTTTCTTT.

The chain links TRBV6-6 to TRBJ2-3; no definite D call. Germline CDR1 reads MNHNY; CDR2 reads SVGAGI (reference sequence). This CDR3 comprises 15 residues. V lost 6 bases to trimming and J lost 8 bases, with 21 bases between them. The CDR3, as DNA: TGTGCCAGCAGCCAAGCCGCCGGCGTCTCGGGTACGCAGTATTTT. Translation: CASSQAAGVSGTQYF.

The rearrangement uses TRBV11-2 and TRBJ1-2; weak D call: TRBD1 (5 bases). The CDR3 extends over 16 amino acids. V was pared by 5 bases and J by 0 bases, with 16 bases between. In germline, CDR1 is SGHAT, CDR2 FQNNGV. CDR3 in amino acids: CASSPASDRANYGYTF. For the CDR3, the DNA is TGTGCCAGCAGCCCTGCCTCCGACAGAGCTAACTATGGCTACACCTTC. The complete variable domain, with remaining parts taken from reference TRBV11-2 and TRBJ1-2, reads EAGVAQSPRYKIIEKRQSVAFWCNPISGHATLYWYQQILGQGPKLLIQFQNNGVVDDSQLPKDRFSAERLKGVDSTLKIQPAKLEDSAVYLCASSPASDRANYGYTFGSGTRLTVV.

V usage is TRBV9 and J usage is TRBJ1-3; D remains unclear. The germline V and J ends were trimmed by 4 bases and 2 bases, with 13 bases remaining between them. CDR1 SGDLS and CDR2 YYNGEE come from the germline V gene. CDR3 size: 15 residues. The CDR3 sequence is CASSYFSGPGNTIYF. As DNA, the CDR3 is TGTGCCAGCAGCTACTTTAGCGGGCCTGGAAACACCATATATTTT.

The V call is TRBV5-1, the J call TRBJ1-1; D gene unclear. The CDR3 length is 18 residues. CDR1 is SGHRS, CDR2 YFSETQ, per germline. V was shortened by 4 bases and J by 0 bases, with 22 bases between the two germline ends. The CDR3 nucleotides read TGCGCCAGCAGCCACCGCAACTTTAGATATGGTATGAACACTGAAGCTTTCTTT. Translated, it gives CASSHRNFRYGMNTEAFF.

The chain employs TRBV7-8 and TRBJ1-3; tentative D call: TRBD1 (5 bases). Germline lookup yields CDR1 SGHVS and CDR2 FQNEAQ. The CDR3 length is 14 residues. V lost 1 base and J 6 bases, leaving 10 bases between the germline ends. The CDR3 spells CASSLGGQQNTIYF. CDR3 nucleotides: TGTGCCAGCAGCTTAGGGGGCCAACAAAACACCATATATTTT.